A single sample is the source of the 26 T cell receptor beta chains below, sequenced in a study of T cell repertoires in cytomegalovirus infection. TCRdb used MiXCR to reprocess the reads, holding one entry per CDR3 protein. The profile shows around 300,000 distinct CDR3 sequences, roughly a quarter of them singletons. Sequencing used PBMCs. All receptors come from a human donor in good health (CMV status not recorded). Some clones in this sample may be carry-over from other donors' samples.

The chain joins TRBV9 to TRBJ2-1, with 15 bases that match TRBD2. V lost 2 bases, J lost 6 bases, and 3 bases stayed unmatched. The CDR3 spans 16 residues. The V gene's germline CDR1 is SGDLS and CDR2 YYNGEE. The CDR3 bases are TGTGCCAGCAGCGTCAGGGGACTAGCGGGAGGCAATGAGCAGTTCTTC. Residues: CASSVRGLAGGNEQFF.

This clonotype was recorded at least ten times. The V call is TRBV7-9, the J call TRBJ1-6; 7 nucleotides match TRBD1. The V segment lost 5 bases and the J segment 9 bases; nucleotides outside the gene matches: 7. The CDR3 loop spans 14 amino acids. CDR1 is SEHNR and CDR2 is FQNEAQ in the germline V gene (reference sequence). The CDR3 sequence is CASSESGGRSPLHF. The CDR3 DNA sequence: TGTGCCAGCAGCGAATCAGGGGGTCGTTCACCCCTCCACTTT. Variable domain in full (rest from reference TRBV7-9 and TRBJ1-6): DTGVSQNPRHKITKRGQNVTFRCDPISEHNRLYWYRQTLGQGPEFLTYFQNEAQLEKSRLLSDRFSAERPKGSFSTLEIQRTEQGDSAMYLCASSESGGRSPLHFGNGTRLTVT.

This chain uses TRBV14 with TRBJ1-1; TRBD1 aligns across 8 bases. V gave up 0 bases and J gave up 8 bases; unmatched junction bases: 11. Germline-derived CDR1 and CDR2 are SGHDN and FVKESK. CDR3 length equals 16 residues. As DNA, the CDR3 is TGTGCCAGCAGCCAAGACAGGGGGCCTCGACCCCGAGAAGCTTTCTTT. Translating gives CASSQDRGPRPREAFF.

The chain uses TRBV19 and TRBJ2-1; 8 positions agree with TRBD1. The J segment lost 0 bases and the V segment lost 9 bases, leaving 19 bases of the junction unmatched. Per germline, CDR1 LNHDA and CDR2 SQIVND (reference sequence). This CDR3 is built from 19 residues. As DNA, the CDR3 is TGTGCCAGCCGCCCTTGGGGGACAGGATCGTCGAGCTCCTACAATGAGCAGTTCTTC. This encodes CASRPWGTGSSSSYNEQFF.

The V gene is TRBV28, the J gene TRBJ2-6; D is uncertain. The V end lost 2 bases, the J end lost 0 bases, and 11 bases lay between the germline ends. The germline CDR1 and CDR2 sequences are MDHEN and SYDVKM. CDR3 length: 17 amino acids. The CDR3 DNA sequence: TGTGCCAGCAGTTTAAATCCCTGGAGCTCTGGGGCCAACGTCCTGACTTTC. Translating it yields CASSLNPWSSGANVLTF.

This clonotype was recorded a few times. This chain uses TRBV28 with TRBJ1-2, with 8 bases lining up with TRBD1. The CDR3 is 13 residues long. Germline V CDR1 and CDR2: MDHEN, SYDVKM. V trimming: 3 bases; J trimming: 4 bases; junction bases outside the gene matches: 1. Written as DNA, the CDR3 is TGTGCCAGCAGTTTGGGACAGGCCTATGGCTACACCTTC. It is translated as CASSLGQAYGYTF.

The chain recombines TRBV5-1 with TRBJ2-6; D is undetermined. Germline lookup yields CDR1 SGHRS and CDR2 YFSETQ. This CDR3 comprises 15 residues. Trimming left V 1 base short and J 4 bases short, with 9 bases between. DNA for the CDR3: TGCGCCAGCAGCTTGACGTCAACCGGGGCCAACGTCCTGACTTTC. Encoded protein: CASSLTSTGANVLTF.

This clonotype was recorded many times. V is TRBV7-2 and J is TRBJ1-5; D call uncertain. The CDR3 extends over 15 amino acids. CDR1 is SGHTA and CDR2 is FQGNSA in the germline V gene. The V end lost 1 base, the J end lost 3 bases, and 10 bases lay between the germline ends. CDR3 nucleotides: TGTGCCAGCAGCTTAGTGGCCGGGCTCAATCAGCCCCAGCATTTT. Translating it yields CASSLVAGLNQPQHF.

The chain carries TRBV11-2 and TRBJ1-1, with 7 bases aligning to TRBD1. Losses at the gene ends were 5 bases for V and 11 bases for J; bases not matched to a gene: 11. From germline, CDR1 is SGHAT and CDR2 FQNNGV. The CDR3 totals 13 residues. CDR3 nucleotides: TGTGCCAGCAGCCTTGGTTTAGGGGGCGAGGCTTTCTTT. Protein product: CASSLGLGGEAFF.

This clonotype appeared many times. The rearrangement joins TRBV2 to TRBJ2-2; D may be TRBD1 or TRBD2 (5 bases each). This CDR3 is built from 14 residues. The germline V gene has CDR1 SNHLY and CDR2 FYNNEI. V lost 8 bases and J lost 2, with 12 bases in between. The CDR3 sequence is CASGGRANTGELFF. The CDR3 coding sequence is TGTGCCAGCGGGGGACGGGCCAACACCGGGGAGCTGTTTTTT.

V usage is TRBV3-1 and J usage is TRBJ2-1; 12 nucleotides agree with TRBD2. This CDR3 is 15 amino acids long. The germline V gene has CDR1 LGHDT and CDR2 YNNKEL (reference sequence). The J segment lost 8 bases and the V segment lost 6 bases, leaving 8 bases of the junction unmatched. The CDR3 DNA reads as TGTGCCAGCAGACTGACTAGCGGGAGAAACGATGAGCAGTTCTTC. This codes for CASRLTSGRNDEQFF.

The CDR3 nucleotides read TGTGCCAGCAGCTTGGGGCAGGGAGATGGTGGCTACACCTTC. Translating gives CASSLGQGDGGYTF. The V call is TRBV5-4, the J call TRBJ1-2, with a possible D match to TRBD1 (5 bases). The ends were cut back, 0 bases at V and 7 bases at J, with 13 bases in the middle. This CDR3 spans 14 amino acids. The germline V gene encodes CDR1 SGHNT and CDR2 YYREEE (reference sequence).

This clonotype was counted only a few times. The rearrangement links TRBV4-3 to TRBJ1-4; the D gene is possibly TRBD1 (5 bases). Deletions cut 0 bases from V and 15 bases from J, with 17 bases between. Germline values: CDR1 LGHNA, CDR2 YSLEER. The CDR3 spans 14 residues. The CDR3 region is CASSQDRGTVGVFF. CDR3 in DNA: TGCGCCAGCAGCCAAGATCGAGGGACCGTCGGAGTGTTTTTT.

Ten or more counts support this clonotype. The rearrangement links TRBV19 to TRBJ2-5; 9 bases align to TRBD2. V trimming: 7 bases; J trimming: 4 bases; junction bases outside the gene matches: 13. Germline V gives CDR1 LNHDA, CDR2 SQIVND (reference sequence). The CDR3 length is 16 residues. CDR3 nucleotide sequence: TGTGCCAGTACGCCGGGGTTAGCGGGAGATAGAGAGACCCAGTACTTC. It specifies CASTPGLAGDRETQYF.

The CDR3 region is CSVWDYEQYF. The CDR3 bases are TGCAGCGTGTGGGATTACGAGCAGTACTTC. This chain joins TRBV29-1 and TRBJ2-7, with D unclear. V gave up 6 bases and J gave up 4 bases, with 7 bases separating them. Germline CDR1 is SQVTM and CDR2 is ANQGSEA. This CDR3 contains 10 residues.

The rearrangement links TRBV3-1 to TRBJ2-1, with 8 positions matching TRBD2. The CDR3 length is 16 residues. V shed 0 bases, J shed 4 bases, and the junction held 5 bases outside the gene matches. Germline CDR1 is LGHDT and CDR2 is YNNKEL (reference sequence). CDR3 sequence (DNA): TGTGCCAGCAGCCAAGAAAGGACTAGCCTTTACAATGAGCAGTTCTTC. The encoded protein is CASSQERTSLYNEQFF.

This chain links TRBV5-6 with TRBJ2-3, with TRBD1 matching 9 bases. V lost 1 base to trimming and J lost 2 bases; unmatched junction nucleotides: 5. The length of the CDR3 is 16 residues. Germline-derived CDR1 and CDR2 are SGHDT and YYEEEE. The CDR3 is CASSLRWTGDTDTQYF. The CDR3 nucleotides are TGTGCCAGCAGCTTGCGGTGGACAGGGGACACAGATACGCAGTATTTT.

The V gene is TRBV10-3, the J gene TRBJ2-5; TRBD2 agrees at 7 bases. CDR1 ENHRY and CDR2 SYGVKD come from the germline V gene. V was pared by 3 bases and J by 4 bases, with 2 bases of the junction left unmatched. This CDR3 has 13 residues. The CDR3 protein is CAISEAGRETQYF. CDR3 nucleotide sequence: TGTGCCATCAGTGAAGCGGGGAGAGAGACCCAGTACTTC.

The V call is TRBV5-1, the J call TRBJ2-1, with 7 bases aligning to TRBD2. Germline CDR1 reads SGHRS; CDR2 reads YFSETQ. This CDR3 spans 15 amino acids. After removal of 4 bases from V and 2 bases from J, the junction contained 6 bases not matched to a gene. For the CDR3, the DNA is TGCGCCAGCAGCCCCCTAGCGGCTCCCTACAATGAGCAGTTCTTC. Protein: CASSPLAAPYNEQFF.

This clonotype was picked up a small number of times. The V and J genes are TRBV19 and TRBJ1-1; possible D gene TRBD1, 5 bases. Germline V gene sequence: CDR1 LNHDA, CDR2 SQIVND (reference sequence). Trimming took off 8 bases at V and 4 bases at J, with 11 bases between the two ends. The CDR3 covers 12 residues. The CDR3 nucleotides read TGTGCCAGTGGACACCGAGGCACTGAAGCTTTCTTT. Protein product: CASGHRGTEAFF.

The chain combines TRBV6-5 with TRBJ2-1, with TRBD2 matching 8 bases. Unmatched junction bases numbered 5, after V lost 3 bases and J lost 7 bases. The V gene's germline CDR1 is MNHEY and CDR2 SVGAGI. The CDR3 sequence is 14 residues long. The CDR3 region is CASSYESGSNEQFF. As DNA, the CDR3 is TGTGCCAGCAGTTATGAAAGCGGGAGTAATGAGCAGTTCTTC.

The table lists this clonotype with a few counts. This sequence joins TRBV6-6 and TRBJ1-1; D not certain. Trimming left V 2 bases short and J 7 bases short, with 8 bases between. Germline CDR1 MNHNY, CDR2 SVGAGI (reference sequence). The CDR3 is 12 residues long. The CDR3 DNA follows: TGTGCCAGCAGTTACGAAGGGTTTGAAGCTTTCTTT. This translates into CASSYEGFEAFF.

The chain links TRBV6-1 to TRBJ2-7; TRBD1 agrees at 8 bases. Germline values: CDR1 MNHNS, CDR2 SASEGT. V was pared by 2 bases and J by 2 bases, with 5 bases of the junction left unmatched. The CDR3 sequence is 15 residues long. The CDR3 DNA follows: TGTGCCAGCAGTGAACGGACAGGGTGGACCTACGAGCAGTACTTC. This encodes CASSERTGWTYEQYF.

This clonotype has more than one count but fewer than ten. One end of the junction fails to match germline, which may point to a read error. J is TRBJ2-7 and V is TRBV11-2; weak D call: TRBD1 (7 bases). CDR3 length: 16 residues. Germline V gene lookup returns CDR1 SGHAT and CDR2 FQNNGV. CDR3 in DNA: TGTGCCAGCAGCTTAGAGAGGACAGGCCCCCAAGGAGGGGGGAACTTC. The encoded protein is CASSLERTGPQGGGNF.

This clonotype was picked up a small number of times. The rearrangement joins TRBV20-1 to TRBJ2-5, with 10 bases identical to TRBD1. CDR3 size: 13 residues. CDR1 and CDR2 from the germline V gene are DFQATT and SNEGSKA (reference sequence). Trimming cost V 4 bases and J 7 bases; bases outside gene matches: 6. The CDR3 DNA is TGCAGTGCTAAGACAGGGGGCAGGGTGACCCAGTACTTC. Protein sequence: CSAKTGGRVTQYF.

This clonotype was seen only a few times. The chain combines TRBV7-3 with TRBJ2-7; 9 positions match TRBD2. Germline values: CDR1 SGHTA, CDR2 FQGTGA. J lost 6 bases, V lost 4 bases, and 4 bases had no gene match. The CDR3 is made up of 13 amino acids. This CDR3 reads CASSSGTSSEQYF. The CDR3 nucleotides are TGTGCCAGCAGCTCGGGGACTAGCTCCGAGCAGTACTTC. The entire variable domain, with the rest obtained from reference TRBV7-3 and TRBJ2-7, is as follows: GAGVSQTPSNKVTEKGKYVELRCDPISGHTALYWYRQSLGQGPEFLIYFQGTGAADDSGLPNDRFFAVRPEGSVSTLKIQRTERGDSAVYLCASSSGTSSEQYFGPGTRLTVT.